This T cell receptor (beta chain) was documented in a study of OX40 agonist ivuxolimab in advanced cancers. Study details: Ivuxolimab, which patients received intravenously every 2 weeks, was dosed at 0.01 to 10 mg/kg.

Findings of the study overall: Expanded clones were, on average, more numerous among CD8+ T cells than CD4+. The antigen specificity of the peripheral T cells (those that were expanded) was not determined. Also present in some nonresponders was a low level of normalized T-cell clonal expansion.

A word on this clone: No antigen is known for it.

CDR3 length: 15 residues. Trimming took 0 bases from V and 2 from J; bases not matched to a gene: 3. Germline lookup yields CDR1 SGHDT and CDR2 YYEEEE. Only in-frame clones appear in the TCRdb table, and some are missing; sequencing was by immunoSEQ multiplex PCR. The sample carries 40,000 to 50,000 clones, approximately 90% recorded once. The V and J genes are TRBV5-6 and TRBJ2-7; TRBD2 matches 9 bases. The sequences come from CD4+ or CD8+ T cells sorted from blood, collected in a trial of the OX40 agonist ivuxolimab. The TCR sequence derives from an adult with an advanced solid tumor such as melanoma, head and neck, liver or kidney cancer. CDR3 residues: CASSLVAGVPYEQYF. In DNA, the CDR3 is TGTGCCAGCAGCTTGGTAGCGGGAGTCCCCTACGAGCAGTACTTC.